The 20 T cell receptor beta chains given below trace back to one sample, sequenced in a study of tumor and adjacent non-tumor tissue in lung cancer (dated by TCRdb to 2017 to 2018). RNA was isolated from bulk unsorted tissue, and RNA quality was assessed with a NanoDrop ND-1000 and an Agilent 2100. Normal lung samples were distant non-tumor tissue taken more than 3 cm from the tumor edge. The receptor library was made with multiplex PCR. TCRdb names Illumina HiSeq 2500 as the instrument used. TCRbeta libraries were constructed through three rounds of nested PCR with primers (Table S4) according to protocols adapted from ARM-PCR. Through fastp at Q25 and MiXCR, TCRdb rebuilt clones from the public reads, retaining in-frame beta chains. CDR3 protein duplicates are merged, each entry listing the most common genes and DNA. The sample table shows 80,000 or so distinct CDR3 sequences, and roughly 80% are seen once. The top ten hold 50% to 65% of the sample.

The sequenced material came from distant non-tumor lung tissue. These receptors were obtained from a man in his 60s with non-small cell lung cancer.

This sequence joins TRBV20-1 and TRBJ1-2, with 7 bases fitting TRBD1. This CDR3 contains 14 residues. In germline, CDR1 is DFQATT, CDR2 SNEGSKA (reference sequence). The J segment lost 5 bases and the V segment lost 1 base, leaving 7 bases of the junction unmatched. The CDR3: CSARGRDRGYGYTF. The CDR3 coding sequence is TGCAGTGCTAGAGGCCGGGACAGAGGGTATGGCTACACCTTC.

The sample holds one count of this clonotype. A read error may account for a junction end that differs from germline. The gene calls are TRBV5-4 and TRBJ2-1, with TRBD2 matching 8 bases. The CDR3 runs to 15 residues. Germline CDR1 and CDR2: SGHNT and YYREEE (reference sequence). The CDR3 loop is CASSLIAGPNSEQFF. The CDR3 nucleotides read TGTGCAAGCAGCCTTATAGCGGGGCCTAACAGTGAGCAGTTCTTC.

The chain employs TRBV20-1 and TRBJ2-1; 9 bases match TRBD2. Germline lookup yields CDR1 DFQATT and CDR2 SNEGSKA (reference sequence). The CDR3 consists of 15 residues. DNA for the CDR3: TGCAGACGAGTAAGAAGGGGGACTAGCTCAGATGAGCAGTTCTTC. It codes for CRRVRRGTSSDEQFF.

On this clonotype: One junction end does not reproduce the germline sequence, and a read error may be involved. The V call is TRBV11-3, the J call TRBJ2-7; D ambiguous. The CDR3 runs to 11 residues. Germline-derived CDR1 and CDR2 are SGHNT and YENEEA. CDR3 sequence reads: CVSTDSILRYF. CDR3 in DNA: TGTGTCAGCACCGATTCGATCTTGCGGTACTTT.

Turning to this clonotype: A read error may produce the germline difference seen at one junction end. The chain recombines TRBV10-3 with TRBJ1-2; D is unresolved. Germline V gene data show CDR1 as ENHRY and CDR2 as SYGVKD. CDR3 size: 13 residues. CDR3 sequence (DNA): TGTGACATCAGTGATGAGGGCAACTATGACTACACCTTC. Encoded protein: CDISDEGNYDYTF.

This clonotype was picked up one time. The junction does not match germline at one end; this may be a read error. V is TRBV11-3 and J is TRBJ2-3, with D hard to call. Per the germline V gene, CDR1 is SGHNT and CDR2 is YENEEA. This CDR3 region has 16 residues. CDR3 bases: TGTGCAAGCAGCTTAGTCGCCGGGTGGCGGACAGATACGCAGTATTTT. Amino acid sequence: CASSLVAGWRTDTQYF. Using reference TRBV11-3 and TRBJ2-3 for the parts outside the CDR3, the full variable domain is EAGVVQSPRYKIIEKKQPVAFWCNPISGHNTLYWYLQNLGQGPELLIRYENEEAVDDSQLPKDRFSAERLKGVDSTLKIQPAELGDSAVYLCASSLVAGWRTDTQYFGPGTRLTVL.

A single count supports this clonotype. An end of the junction does not agree with germline; a read error may underlie this. CDR3 bases: TGTGCCAGCAGTTCACCTGGATGGAGAGCGGCTAACTATGGCTACACATTC. Residues: CASSSPGWRAANYGYTF. The chain employs TRBV6-5 and TRBJ1-2; D gene uncertain. The CDR3 length is 17 residues. Germline assignment: CDR1 MNHEY and CDR2 SVGAGI.

Turning to this clonotype: In this CDR3 the conserved last residue, phenylalanine or tryptophan, is missing, so a read error is likely. CDR3 loop: CNASSGTGGHEQYL. The CDR3 nucleotides read TGCAATGCTAGCTCCGGGACAGGAGGTCACGAGCAGTACTTA. V usage is TRBV20-1 and J usage is TRBJ2-7; 8 nucleotides agree with TRBD1. Germline V gene lookup returns CDR1 DFQATT and CDR2 SNEGSKA (reference sequence). The CDR3 has 14 residues.

To note about this clonotype: One end of the junction fails to match germline, which may point to a read error. The chain couples TRBV11-2 to TRBJ2-6; 7 bases match TRBD1. CDR3 size: 19 residues. The germline gives CDR1 SGHAT, CDR2 FQNNGV. As DNA, the CDR3 is TGTGCCAGCAGCTTAGTTTCAAAGGACAGGCCCTCTGGGGTCAACGTCCTTACTTTC. It encodes CASSLVSKDRPSGVNVLTF.

Concerning this clonotype itself: The junction shows a germline mismatch at one end, possibly a read error. This sequence joins TRBV5-1 and TRBJ1-4, with 11 nucleotides matching TRBD1. CDR1 is SGHRS and CDR2 is YFSETQ in the germline V gene. The CDR3 covers 17 residues. The CDR3 DNA reads as TGCGCCAGCAACTTGGATTCCGGGACAGGGGGAGGTGAAAAACTGTCTTTT. Translation gives CASNLDSGTGGGEKLSF. The variable domain in full, completed from reference TRBV5-1 and TRBJ1-4, reads KAGVTQTPRYLIKTRGQQVTLSCSPISGHRSVSWYQQTPGQGLQFLFEYFSETQRNKGNFPGRFSGRQFSNSRSEMNVSTLELGDSALYLCASNLDSGTGGGEKLSFGSGTQLSVL.

Worth noting for this clonotype: A read error may produce the germline difference seen at one junction end. CDR3 sequence: CSSSLFYTVKWGQPQHF. CDR3 coding DNA: TGTTCCAGCAGTTTATTTTACACGGTGAAATGGGGTCAGCCCCAGCATTTT. The chain is built from TRBV28 and TRBJ1-5; D gene uncertain. The CDR3 is 17 amino acids. Germline values: CDR1 MDHEN, CDR2 SYDVKM.

On this clonotype: This CDR3 is missing its conserved last phenylalanine or tryptophan, likely due to a read error. The rearrangement joins TRBV20-1 to TRBJ2-1; 10 bases are shared with TRBD2. CDR3 size: 15 residues. Germline V gene sequence: CDR1 DFQATT, CDR2 SNEGSKA (reference sequence). The CDR3 sequence: CSPRPGGTSAGEQFL. The CDR3 coding sequence is TGCAGTCCTAGACCCGGGGGGACTAGCGCGGGTGAGCAGTTCTTA.

The chain combines TRBV6-2 or TRBV6-3 with TRBJ1-5; the D is unclear. Germline CDR1 and CDR2: MNHEY and SVGEGT. V was pared by 9 bases and J by 5 bases, with 14 bases between. This CDR3 contains 13 residues. The CDR3 loop is CARNTYSDQPQHF. The DNA for the CDR3 is TGTGCCAGAAACACATACAGCGATCAGCCCCAGCATTTT.

A note on this clonotype: One end of the junction is discordant with germline, which a read error may explain. The V gene is TRBV5-1, the J gene TRBJ2-3; D is ambiguous. CDR1 is SGHRS, CDR2 YFSETQ, per germline. This CDR3 spans 16 amino acids. CDR3 amino acids: CASSLGSALSTDTHYF. The CDR3 DNA reads as TGCGCCAGCAGCCTGGGATCAGCCCTTAGCACAGATACGCACTATTTT.

This clonotype showed up many times. V usage is TRBV28 and J usage is TRBJ1-2, with 8 bases that match TRBD1. V gave up 6 bases and J gave up 7 bases; unmatched junction bases: 10. Germline loops: CDR1 MDHEN, CDR2 SYDVKM. The CDR3 covers 14 residues. Written as DNA, the CDR3 is TGTGCCAGCAGCACTACCACAGGGGGAGGTGGCTACACCTTC. Translated, it gives CASSTTTGGGGYTF.

As for this clonotype: At one end, the junction sequence differs from germline, possibly due to a read error. The CDR3 reads CSARGGRELRHEQYF. The CDR3 DNA is TGCAGTGCTAGGGGGGGGCGGGAACTGAGACACGAACAGTACTTC. This chain uses TRBV20-1 with TRBJ2-7, with D possibly matching TRBD2 (7 bases). Germline values: CDR1 DFQATT, CDR2 SNEGSKA (reference sequence). This CDR3 spans 15 amino acids.

This clonotype has a single count. This sequence may be a read error, since a much larger clone differs from it by one base. The chain recombines TRBV28 with TRBJ2-7; D remains unclear. Germline CDR1 MDHEN, CDR2 SYDVKM. The CDR3 contains 16 residues. The CDR3 protein is CVSSLYKGLISYEQYF. The CDR3 region has the DNA TGTGTCAGCAGTTTATATAAGGGTCTTATCTCCTACGAGCAGTACTTC.

About this clonotype itself: A read error is possible here, since a much larger clone lies one base away. The rearrangement joins TRBV7-2 to TRBJ2-3; D is ambiguous. The CDR3 extends over 15 amino acids. CDR1 SGHTA and CDR2 FQGNSA come from the germline V gene. CDR3 sequence (DNA): TGTGCCAGCAGCTTAGCCCTGCACTTCACAGATACGAAGTATTTT. This encodes CASSLALHFTDTKYF.

Remarks on this clonotype: Germline is not matched at one junction end, which may reflect a read error. The V call is TRBV2, the J call TRBJ1-1; D is undetermined. This CDR3 is 13 amino acids long. The germline V gene has CDR1 SNHLY and CDR2 FYNNEI. CDR3 region: CASSLLGNTEALF. The CDR3 DNA reads as TGTGCCAGCAGCCTTCTGGGGAACACTGAAGCTCTCTTT.

This clonotype was seen many times. The CDR3 reads CSAKGSSYEQYF. The CDR3 bases are TGCAGCGCCAAGGGAAGCTCCTACGAGCAGTACTTC. The chain employs TRBV29-1 and TRBJ2-7; D not resolved. The germline V and J ends were trimmed by 7 bases and 0 bases, with 10 bases remaining between them. The CDR3 runs 12 residues. The germline CDR1 and CDR2 sequences are SQVTM and ANQGSEA.